The rows below give T cell receptor beta chains drawn from one sample of a study of shared clonotypes between healthy human individuals. The data were produced by immunoSEQ multiplex PCR, yet TCRdb's version contains in-frame clones alone and is incomplete. The sample shows some 1,400,000 clones, approximately 97% of them seen only once. Sequencing input: naive CD4+ T cells sorted from blood. The receptor set was obtained from a man between 25 and 39 years old in good health. The CDR3 runs from the conserved cysteine through the conserved F or W. The D gene is left open where the match is weak. Size values are once, few and many counts, or a class for expanded clones, and some rows have none.

- TRBJ2-7 TRBV5-5 - TGTGCCAGCAGCTTCCCGGGGAGGACGGGGTACGAGCAGTACTTC CASSFPGRTGYEQYF
- TRBJ1-1 TRBV19 - TGTGCCAGTAGCAAATCACGAGGGGACACTGAAGCTTTCTTT CASSKSRGDTEAFF
- TRBJ2-1 TRBV5-1 - TGCGCCAGCAGCTTGGTGACGGGGTCCCACAATGAGCAGTTCTTC CASSLVTGSHNEQFF
TRBD2 TRBJ2-7 TRBV5-1 - TGCGCCAGCAGCATCGGGACTAGCGGGATGGTGTACGAGCAGTACTTC CASSIGTSGMVYEQYF
- TRBJ1-2 TRBV27 - TGTGCCAGCAGCCAAGTAGGGACGGTAATTAGATATGGCTACACCTTC CASSQVGTVIRYGYTF
TRBD1 TRBJ2-7 TRBV5-6 - TGTGCCAGCAGCTTCCGGGACAGGGAAGAGCAGTACTTC CASSFRDREEQYF
TRBD2 TRBJ2-3 TRBV7-2 - TGTGCCAGCAGCTTAGTCGCGGGACTAGCGGATAAACAGTTT CASSLVAGLADKQF
- TRBJ2-2 TRBV30 once TGTGCCTGGAGTAGGTCAGGGAACGGGGAGCTGTTTTTT CAWSRSGNGELFF
- TRBJ2-2 TRBV11-3 - TGTGCCAGCAGCGGCCTGAACACCGGGGAGCTGTTTTTT CASSGLNTGELFF
TRBD2 TRBJ2-7 TRBV6-6 - TGTGCCAGCAGTTCTAGCGGGAGGTCCTACGAGCAGTACTTC CASSSSGRSYEQYF
- TRBJ2-3 TRBV29-1 - TGCAGCGTCCTGGGGGACGGCGGGTCCCCAGATACGCAGTATTTT CSVLGDGGSPDTQYF
- TRBJ2-1 TRBV19 - TGTGCCAGTACCCGGGGGCTGGGACTCCCCTACAATGAGCAGTTCTTC CASTRGLGLPYNEQFF